These 24 T cell receptor beta chains originate from one sample sequenced in a study of blood T cell repertoires in COVID-19. Only in-frame clones appear in the TCRdb table, and some are missing; sequencing was by immunoSEQ multiplex PCR. In the table there are about 68,000 clones, around nine tenths of which are singletons. Sequenced input: peripheral blood. All receptors come from a man between 40 and 49 years old with COVID-19, enrolled during active disease.

The V and J genes are TRBV29-1 and TRBJ2-1; 8 bases match TRBD1. The CDR3 covers 13 residues. The junction had 8 bases not matched to a gene; V was cut back by 6 bases and J by 7 bases. Germline CDR1 and CDR2: SQVTM and ANQGSEA. CDR3 coding DNA: TGCAGCGTAACACGGACAGGGCTTAATGAGCAGTTCTTC. The encoded protein is CSVTRTGLNEQFF.

The V gene is TRBV9, the J gene TRBJ2-1; 8 nucleotides match TRBD2. In germline, CDR1 is SGDLS, CDR2 YYNGEE. The CDR3 extends over 15 amino acids. V was clipped by 0 bases and J by 3 bases; unmatched bases: 2. In nucleotides, the CDR3 is TGTGCCAGCAGCGTAGAACGGGGGGGCTACAATGAGCAGTTCTTC. It encodes CASSVERGGYNEQFF.

The J gene is TRBJ2-7, the V gene TRBV4-2; a weak D match, TRBD1 (6 bases). CDR3 length equals 14 residues. Trimming pared 5 bases from V and 0 bases from J, leaving 11 bases between. The germline CDR1 and CDR2 sequences are LGHNA and YNFKEQ. CDR3 sequence (DNA): TGTGCCAGCAGCAATCGACAGGACTCCTACGAGCAGTACTTC. It translates to CASSNRQDSYEQYF.

The CDR3 reads CSAPRAHGYTF. The CDR3 nucleotides read TGCAGTGCTCCCCGCGCCCATGGCTACACCTTC. The V and J genes are TRBV20-1 and TRBJ1-2; D is ambiguous. With 5 bases removed from V and 6 bases from J, the gap between germline ends came to 10 bases. The CDR3 is 11 amino acids. Looked up from germline, CDR1 is DFQATT and CDR2 is SNEGSKA (reference sequence).

This clone was found once. The J gene is TRBJ1-1, the V gene TRBV3-1 (or the pseudogene TRBV3-2); TRBD1 is a possible D gene (5 bases). Germline CDR1 and CDR2: LGHDT and YNNKEL (reference sequence). The V end lost 2 bases, the J end lost 11 bases, and 15 bases lay between the germline ends. This CDR3 contains 13 residues. The CDR3 is CASSQHMGGFAFF. DNA for the CDR3: TGTGCCAGCAGCCAACATATGGGGGGTTTTGCTTTCTTT.

The rearrangement joins TRBV5-1 to TRBJ1-1; D unresolved. Trimming stripped 0 bases from V and 0 bases from J, with 6 bases between. This CDR3 is built from 14 residues. Germline V gene data show CDR1 as SGHRS and CDR2 as YFSETQ. The DNA of the CDR3 is TGCGCCAGCAGCTTGGATCTAATGAACACTGAAGCTTTCTTT. Translation: CASSLDLMNTEAFF. The full variable domain, rest sourced from reference TRBV5-1 and TRBJ1-1, is KAGVTQTPRYLIKTRGQQVTLSCSPISGHRSVSWYQQTPGQGLQFLFEYFSETQRNKGNFPGRFSGRQFSNSRSEMNVSTLELGDSALYLCASSLDLMNTEAFFGQGTRLTVV.

This clone showed up just once. V usage is TRBV28 and J usage is TRBJ1-5; 8 positions agree with TRBD1. The CDR3 covers 13 residues. With 8 bases clipped from V and 7 bases from J, the junction kept 7 bases outside the gene matches. Germline-derived CDR1 and CDR2 are MDHEN and SYDVKM. The DNA of the CDR3 is TGTGCCAGCCACCAGGGGGCGGGACAGCCCCAGCATTTT. It specifies CASHQGAGQPQHF.

This clone was counted only a few times. V and J are TRBV6-1 and TRBJ1-6; TRBD1 might be the D (6 bases). V was clipped by 1 base and J by 7 bases, with 11 bases between them. There are 15 residues in the CDR3. CDR1 and CDR2 from the germline V gene are MNHNS and SASEGT. CDR3 bases: TGTGCCAGCAGTGAAGTGGTCAGGGGAAATTCACCCCTCCACTTT. Encoded protein: CASSEVVRGNSPLHF.

This rearrangement joins TRBV3-1 (or the pseudogene TRBV3-2) to TRBJ1-6; no firm D call. The CDR3 contains 14 residues. V gave up 1 base and J gave up 5 bases, with 6 bases separating them. Germline V gene data show CDR1 as LGHDT and CDR2 as YNNKEL (reference sequence). The CDR3 reads CASSQGRNNSPLHF. For the CDR3, the DNA is TGTGCCAGCAGCCAAGGGCGGAATAATTCACCCCTCCACTTT.

This chain connects TRBV19 to TRBJ1-5; tentative D call: TRBD1 (6 bases). This CDR3 spans 14 amino acids. Germline V lookup: CDR1 LNHDA, CDR2 SQIVND (reference sequence). V gave up 7 bases and J gave up 2 bases, with 12 bases separating them. CDR3 sequence: CASTPGAGNQPQHF. Written as DNA, the CDR3 is TGTGCCAGTACCCCAGGGGCTGGCAATCAGCCCCAGCATTTT.

V usage is TRBV2 and J usage is TRBJ2-7; no clear D gene. The CDR3 is made up of 15 amino acids. Germline assignment: CDR1 SNHLY and CDR2 FYNNEI. V was pared by 6 bases and J by 6 bases, with 21 bases between. The CDR3 sequence is CASRSPGGPAAEQYF. In nucleotides, the CDR3 is TGTGCCAGCAGAAGCCCGGGTGGTCCCGCGGCCGAGCAGTACTTC.

Comment on this clone: The same CDR3 also results from other DNA sequences found in this sample. The chain is built from TRBV5-1 and TRBJ2-5; 9 nucleotides align to TRBD1. V lost 4 bases and J lost 5; bases outside the gene matches: 3. Germline loops: CDR1 SGHRS, CDR2 YFSETQ. The CDR3 extends over 13 amino acids. The CDR3 bases are TGCGCCAGCAGCCCCGGACAGGGGGAGACCCAGTACTTC. This translates into CASSPGQGETQYF.

The chain is built from TRBV5-1 and TRBJ2-7; the match to TRBD1 covers 10 bases. Germline V gene lookup returns CDR1 SGHRS and CDR2 YFSETQ. V shed 4 bases, J shed 0 bases, and the junction held 10 bases outside the gene matches. The CDR3 sequence is 17 residues long. CDR3 sequence: CASSVRTGGIGSYEQYF. The CDR3 DNA reads TGCGCCAGCAGCGTAAGGACAGGGGGTATCGGCTCCTACGAGCAGTACTTC.

The rearrangement links TRBV2 to TRBJ2-7, with TRBD1 as a possible D gene (5 bases). The germline V gene encodes CDR1 SNHLY and CDR2 FYNNEI. The CDR3 length is 13 residues. Trimming took off 4 bases at V and 2 bases at J, with 9 bases between the two ends. The CDR3 region is CASSVQGTYEQYF. The DNA of the CDR3 is TGTGCCAGCAGTGTCCAGGGAACCTACGAGCAGTACTTC.

The chain links TRBV12-3 or TRBV12-4 to TRBJ2-1; possible D gene TRBD1, 6 bases. There are 13 residues in the CDR3. Trimming stripped 3 bases from V and 12 bases from J, with 15 bases between. The CDR3 region has the DNA TGTGCCAGCAGTTTTGGGCCAAGAGGGGGGCAGTTCTTC. Its translation is CASSFGPRGGQFF.

The CDR3 here is CASSIQGNIQYF. The CDR3 nucleotides read TGTGCCAGTAGTATACAGGGAAACATTCAGTACTTC. The rearrangement links TRBV19 to TRBJ2-4, with D maybe TRBD1 (5 bases). V gave up 2 bases and J gave up 6 bases, with 5 bases separating them. The germline V gene encodes CDR1 LNHDA and CDR2 SQIVND (reference sequence). The CDR3 consists of 12 residues.

The rearrangement joins TRBV7-2 to TRBJ1-2, with a tentative D call TRBD1 (6 bases). V gave up 3 bases and J gave up 2 bases, with 10 bases separating them. The CDR3 is 14 residues long. CDR1 and CDR2 from the germline V gene are SGHTA and FQGNSA. Here the CDR3 DNA reads TGTGCCAGCAGCTTTGGTCAGGGGAACTATGGCTACACCTTC. Amino acid sequence: CASSFGQGNYGYTF.

This sequence joins TRBV20-1 and TRBJ1-6; 7 bases match TRBD1. Germline CDR1 and CDR2: DFQATT and SNEGSKA (reference sequence). The CDR3 has 16 amino acids. Germline trimming cut 3 bases from V and 9 bases from J; bases unmatched to any gene: 14. In DNA, the CDR3 is TGCAGTGCTAGTCATCCGGGACAGTCGACCGCTTCACCCCTCCACTTT. This encodes CSASHPGQSTASPLHF.

This clone was seen only a few times. The chain has TRBV5-1 and TRBJ2-1, with 8 bases that match TRBD2. Trimming removed 1 base from V and 5 bases from J; junction bases left unmatched: 5. Germline CDR1 and CDR2: SGHRS and YFSETQ. There are 15 residues in the CDR3. The CDR3 sequence is CASSLIAGGHNEQFF. In DNA, the CDR3 is TGCGCCAGCAGCTTGATTGCGGGGGGCCACAATGAGCAGTTCTTC.

CDR3 DNA: TGTGCCAGCAATACGCTGGGGGGAAGCAATCAGCCCCAGCATTTT. This encodes CASNTLGGSNQPQHF. This chain links TRBV6-6 with TRBJ1-5; tentative D call: TRBD1 (5 bases). The CDR3 has 15 residues. Germline-derived CDR1 and CDR2 are MNHNY and SVGAGI (reference sequence). The ends were cut back, 7 bases at V and 1 base at J, with 14 bases in the middle.

The V and J genes are TRBV12-2 and TRBJ2-7; the listed D gene, TRBD1, was not tested against the DNA. TRBV12-2 is a pseudogene segment. CDR3 length equals 14 residues. The CDR3 coding sequence is TGTGCAAGTCGCCGTTCCAGGACAGGGTCCGAGCAGTACTTC. Protein sequence: CASRRSRTGSEQYF.

V usage is TRBV11-2 and J usage is TRBJ2-7; TRBD2 aligns across 7 bases. This CDR3 comprises 14 residues. J was trimmed by 4 bases and V by 7 bases; bases with no gene match: 10. Germline V CDR1 and CDR2: SGHAT, FQNNGV. The CDR3 loop is CASTDPGGLYEQYF. Here the CDR3 DNA reads TGTGCCAGCACGGACCCGGGAGGACTTTACGAGCAGTACTTC.

The chain couples TRBV14 to TRBJ2-1, with a tentative D call TRBD2 (5 bases). Germline values: CDR1 SGHDN, CDR2 FVKESK. Trimming left V 7 bases short and J 8 bases short, with 15 bases between. The CDR3 is 13 amino acids. CDR3 loop: CASKLLARDEQFF. As DNA, the CDR3 is TGTGCCAGCAAACTGCTAGCTAGGGATGAGCAGTTCTTC.

The sample holds one count of this clone. CDR3 residues: CASSSQGSYSNQPQHF. The DNA for the CDR3 is TGTGCCAGCAGCTCACAGGGTAGTTATAGCAATCAGCCCCAGCATTTT. This chain connects TRBV5-5 to TRBJ1-5; D is possibly TRBD1 (6 bases). V lost 3 bases and J lost 0, with 13 bases in between. Germline values: CDR1 SGHKS, CDR2 YYEKEE (reference sequence). The CDR3 has 16 residues.